The 32 T cell receptor beta chains given below trace back to one sample, sequenced in a study of beta chain features in type 1 diabetes. Since all of the isolated RNA was reverse transcribed, expressed TCRB transcripts were what got sequenced. Profiling relied on immunoSEQ multiplex PCR, and the TCRdb table lists in-frame clones only, not all of them. The sample contains a few hundred thousand clones, more than 9% of which appear only once. Input material: naive CD4+ T cells from blood. These receptors were obtained from a woman aged 18-30 years in good health.

There are a few counts of this clone. The chain has TRBV7-9 and TRBJ1-2; 7 nucleotides align to TRBD1. Trimming took 1 base from V and 6 from J; bases not matched to a gene: 8. CDR1 and CDR2 (germline): SEHNR, FQNEAQ (reference sequence). There are 15 residues in the CDR3. This CDR3 is CASSLGGDRANGYTF. The CDR3, as DNA: TGTGCCAGCAGCTTAGGTGGGGACAGAGCTAATGGCTACACCTTC.

The genes are TRBV9 and TRBJ2-3, with TRBD1 matching over 12 bases. This CDR3 has 18 amino acids. Germline V gene data show CDR1 as SGDLS and CDR2 as YYNGEE. Trimming removed 0 bases from V and 4 bases from J; junction bases left unmatched: 9. In DNA, the CDR3 is TGTGCCAGCAGCGTAGTGCCCCCCGGGACAGGGGGCTCAGATACGCAGTATTTT. It translates to CASSVVPPGTGGSDTQYF.

This clone was seen a few times. This chain connects TRBV7-2 to TRBJ2-7; 12 bases align to TRBD2. The CDR3 is 14 amino acids. CDR1 SGHTA and CDR2 FQGNSA come from the germline V gene. Losses at the gene ends were 8 bases for V and 0 bases for J; bases not matched to a gene: 2. The DNA of the CDR3 is TGTGCCAGCTCGGGACTAGCGGGCTCCTACGAGCAGTACTTC. The encoded protein is CASSGLAGSYEQYF.

The rearrangement uses TRBV6-1 and TRBJ2-1; 7 bases line up with TRBD1. J was trimmed by 9 bases and V by 4 bases; bases with no gene match: 6. There are 13 residues in the CDR3. Germline-derived CDR1 and CDR2 are MNHNS and SASEGT. CDR3 sequence (DNA): TGTGCCAGCAGTGCGACAGGGATCGGTGAGCAGTTCTTC. This codes for CASSATGIGEQFF.

This clone was detected a few times. This chain uses TRBV7-2 with TRBJ1-3; D remains ambiguous. Per germline, CDR1 SGHTA and CDR2 FQGNSA. The CDR3 loop spans 13 amino acids. The germline V and J ends were trimmed by 2 bases and 4 bases, with 6 bases remaining between them. The DNA of the CDR3 is TGTGCCAGCAGCTTATGGAGGGGAAACACCATATATTTT. It translates to CASSLWRGNTIYF.

This rearrangement joins TRBV7-9 to TRBJ1-5, with TRBD1 matching 7 bases. CDR1 is SEHNR and CDR2 is FQNEAQ in the germline V gene (reference sequence). The CDR3 extends over 14 amino acids. The trim removed 5 bases at V and 6 bases at J, leaving 7 bases unmatched. The CDR3: CASSQDRAGQPQHF. The CDR3 DNA reads as TGTGCCAGCAGCCAAGACAGGGCCGGTCAGCCCCAGCATTTT.

The chain's CDR3 is CASSIRTDYEQYF. The CDR3 DNA reads TGTGCCAGCAGCATTCGAACAGACTACGAGCAGTACTTC. The gene calls are TRBV21-1 and TRBJ2-7; whether TRBD1, the table's D call, matches the DNA was not checked. TRBV21-1 is deemed a pseudogene. This CDR3 has 13 residues.

The V gene is TRBV6-1, the J gene TRBJ2-4, with 7 bases aligning to TRBD2. The V gene end was trimmed by 6 bases and the J gene end by 8 bases; junction bases not matched to a gene: 10. In germline, CDR1 is MNHNS, CDR2 SASEGT. The CDR3 extends over 14 amino acids. DNA for the CDR3: TGTGCCAGCAGGAGGGAGGGTCTGAGATACATTCAGTACTTC. Protein: CASRREGLRYIQYF.

V gene TRBV5-1 combines with J gene TRBJ1-1; tentative D call: TRBD1 (5 bases). V shed 1 base and J shed 1 base, with 11 bases lying between them. This CDR3 contains 15 residues. In germline, CDR1 is SGHRS, CDR2 YFSETQ. CDR3 in DNA: TGCGCCAGCAGCTTGTCTGGGGCCCGGAACACTGAAGCTTTCTTT. Translated: CASSLSGARNTEAFF.

This clone has only a few counts. The rearrangement uses TRBV5-6 and TRBJ2-3; 7 bases are shared with TRBD2. The V gene's germline CDR1 is SGHDT and CDR2 YYEEEE. The junction had 10 bases not matched to a gene; V was cut back by 4 bases and J by 2 bases. There are 16 residues in the CDR3. The CDR3 nucleotides read TGTGCCAGCAGCCTCAACTTGGGGGGGTACACAGATACGCAGTATTTT. Translation gives CASSLNLGGYTDTQYF.

The chain employs TRBV7-9 and TRBJ2-2; TRBD1 matches at 8 bases. With V trimmed by 3 bases and J by 3 bases, 6 bases remained unmatched. The length of the CDR3 is 16 residues. Germline V gives CDR1 SEHNR, CDR2 FQNEAQ (reference sequence). The CDR3 loop reads CASSLFRGRDTGELFF. Written as DNA, the CDR3 is TGTGCCAGCAGCTTGTTCAGGGGGCGAGACACCGGGGAGCTGTTTTTT.

V gene TRBV11-2 combines with J gene TRBJ1-2; D remains unclear. Germline lookup yields CDR1 SGHAT and CDR2 FQNNGV. The V end was cut by 4 bases, the J end by 0 bases, with 3 bases between. The CDR3 consists of 12 residues. The CDR3 here is CASSSSNYGYTF. In DNA, the CDR3 is TGTGCCAGCAGCTCTTCTAACTATGGCTACACCTTC.

The J gene is TRBJ2-7, the V gene TRBV5-1; the D gene is possibly TRBD1 (5 bases). Trimming took off 0 bases at V and 2 bases at J, with 12 bases between the two ends. There are 15 residues in the CDR3. CDR1 and CDR2 (germline): SGHRS, YFSETQ. The CDR3 DNA reads as TGCGCCAGCAGCTTGGCCAAGGGGTCCCCCTACGAGCAGTACTTC. It yields the protein CASSLAKGSPYEQYF.

This rearrangement joins TRBV4-1 to TRBJ2-5, with D possibly matching TRBD2 (5 bases). The CDR3 sequence is 16 residues long. The V end was cut by 0 bases, the J end by 2 bases, with 13 bases between. The V gene's germline CDR1 is MGHRA and CDR2 YSYEKL. CDR3 in DNA: TGCGCCAGCAGCCAAGAAGGTCGCCTAGCTCAAGAGACCCAGTACTTC. Protein sequence: CASSQEGRLAQETQYF.

The chain uses TRBV5-4 and TRBJ2-3, with TRBD1 identical over 7 bases. The V gene's germline CDR1 is SGHNT and CDR2 YYREEE (reference sequence). After removal of 3 bases from V and 3 bases from J, the junction contained 4 bases not matched to a gene. This CDR3 spans 14 amino acids. The CDR3 nucleotides read TGTGCCAGCAGCTCCCGGGACAGAACAGATACGCAGTATTTT. Translation: CASSSRDRTDTQYF. Full variable domain (outside the CDR3, taken from reference TRBV5-4 and TRBJ2-3): ETGVTQSPTHLIKTRGQQVTLRCSSQSGHNTVSWYQQALGQGPQFIFQYYREEENGRGNFPPRFSGLQFPNYSSELNVNALELDDSALYLCASSSRDRTDTQYFGPGTRLTVL.

This clone was counted between two and nine times. This sequence joins TRBV5-4 and TRBJ1-1; maybe TRBD1 (6 bases). With 1 base removed from V and 2 bases from J, the gap between germline ends came to 12 bases. The germline V gene encodes CDR1 SGHNT and CDR2 YYREEE (reference sequence). The CDR3 spans 15 residues. Here the CDR3 reads CASSLKGESNTEAFF. CDR3 nucleotides: TGTGCCAGCAGCTTGAAGGGGGAGAGTAACACTGAAGCTTTCTTT.

DNA for the CDR3: TGTGCCATCAGTGATGTCAGGGTGGGGTACGAGCAGTACTTC. This encodes CAISDVRVGYEQYF. This sequence joins TRBV10-3 and TRBJ2-7; D is possibly TRBD1 (5 bases). The CDR3 has 14 amino acids. Trimming took off 3 bases at V and 4 bases at J, with 13 bases between the two ends. Germline loops: CDR1 ENHRY, CDR2 SYGVKD.

The V gene is TRBV5-6, the J gene TRBJ2-2; 8 bases are a match to TRBD2. V was clipped by 3 bases and J by 5 bases; unmatched bases: 6. The CDR3 contains 15 residues. From germline, CDR1 is SGHDT and CDR2 YYEEEE. The CDR3 here is CASSWLAGTTGELFF. As DNA, the CDR3 is TGTGCCAGCAGCTGGCTAGCGGGTACGACCGGGGAGCTGTTTTTT.

A few counts support this clone. The gene calls are TRBV6-6 and TRBJ1-1; 8 nucleotides agree with TRBD1. The length of the CDR3 is 13 residues. Germline V gene data show CDR1 as MNHNY and CDR2 as SVGAGI (reference sequence). V was pared by 10 bases and J by 4 bases, with 8 bases of the junction left unmatched. For the CDR3, the DNA is TGTGCCACTGGGACAGGCGTGGCCACTGAAGCTTTCTTT. Protein product: CATGTGVATEAFF.

This clone was observed a handful of times. The rearrangement links TRBV30 to TRBJ2-4, with 9 bases fitting TRBD1. Trimming cost V 5 bases and J 0 bases; bases outside gene matches: 2. Germline V CDR1 and CDR2: GTSNPN, SVGIG (reference sequence). The CDR3 covers 14 residues. In nucleotides, the CDR3 is TGTGCCTGGGACAGGGGGATAGCCAAAAACATTCAGTACTTC. The encoded protein is CAWDRGIAKNIQYF. The whole variable domain, remainder taken from reference TRBV30 and TRBJ2-4, is SQTIHQWPATLVQPVGSPLSLECTVEGTSNPNLYWYRQAAGRGLQLLFYSVGIGQISSEVPQNLSASRPQDRQFILSSKKLLLSDSGFYLCAWDRGIAKNIQYFGAGTRLSVL.

This chain connects TRBV6-1 to TRBJ2-3, with TRBD2 matching 12 bases. Germline loops: CDR1 MNHNS, CDR2 SASEGT. V was clipped by 4 bases and J by 4 bases; unmatched bases: 3. The CDR3 runs 15 residues. The CDR3 DNA follows: TGTGCCAGCAGTGGACTAGCGGGGGCCCCAGATACGCAGTATTTT. This sequence encodes CASSGLAGAPDTQYF.

A few counts support this clone. The V gene is TRBV5-1, the J gene TRBJ1-1; a weak D match, TRBD1 (6 bases). The germline CDR1 and CDR2 sequences are SGHRS and YFSETQ. The CDR3 is 14 residues long. V was shortened by 4 bases and J by 1 base, with 11 bases between the two germline ends. CDR3: CASSDQGKNTEAFF. In DNA form, the CDR3 reads TGCGCCAGCAGCGACCAGGGGAAGAACACTGAAGCTTTCTTT.

The CDR3 region is CASSDTIAAGEAFF. CDR3 bases: TGTGCCAGCAGTGATACGATCGCCGCGGGGGAAGCTTTCTTT. This rearrangement joins TRBV25-1 to TRBJ1-1; D is ambiguous. The CDR3 covers 14 residues. Trimming pared 3 bases from V and 8 bases from J, leaving 16 bases between. CDR1 is MGHDK and CDR2 is SYGVNS in the germline V gene.

The V and J genes are TRBV20-1 and TRBJ1-3; D not certain. Between the trimmed V and J ends, which lost 3 bases and 3 bases, there was a span of 3 bases. CDR3 size: 11 residues. The germline V gene has CDR1 DFQATT and CDR2 SNEGSKA (reference sequence). In DNA form, the CDR3 reads TGCAGTGCTAGCATTGGAAACACCATATATTTT. Encoded protein: CSASIGNTIYF.

This clone was counted between two and nine times. The chain is built from TRBV30 and TRBJ1-1; D is unresolved. V was pared by 1 base and J by 5 bases, with 20 bases between. The germline gives CDR1 GTSNPN, CDR2 SVGIG (reference sequence). There are 16 residues in the CDR3. The chain's CDR3 is CAWSDLHKGGDTEAFF. In DNA form, the CDR3 reads TGTGCCTGGAGTGATTTGCACAAAGGAGGAGATACTGAAGCTTTCTTT.

The chain combines TRBV14 with TRBJ2-1, with TRBD2 identical over 8 bases. The ends lost 4 bases at V and 6 bases at J; junction bases unmatched: 14. There are 17 residues in the CDR3. The germline V gene encodes CDR1 SGHDN and CDR2 FVKESK. The CDR3 nucleotides read TGTGCCAGCAGCCTTGGGTCTCGGCTCGGGAGGGGCAATGAGCAGTTCTTC. It is translated as CASSLGSRLGRGNEQFF.

The chain joins TRBV28 to TRBJ2-2; 8 bases are a match to TRBD1. V shed 3 bases, J shed 6 bases, and the junction held 0 bases outside the gene matches. The CDR3 consists of 13 residues. Germline CDR1 and CDR2: MDHEN and SYDVKM. CDR3: CASSLGQAGELFF. Here the CDR3 DNA reads TGTGCCAGCAGTTTGGGACAGGCCGGGGAGCTGTTTTTT.

The table lists this clone with a few counts. J is TRBJ2-1 and V is TRBV19; 7 positions match TRBD2. This CDR3 has 20 residues. Germline-derived CDR1 and CDR2 are LNHDA and SQIVND (reference sequence). Unmatched junction bases numbered 18, after V lost 0 bases and J lost 4 bases. In nucleotides, the CDR3 is TGTGCCAGTAGTATAGAGGGACTCCTCGCGAGCGGGACCTTTTACAATGAGCAGTTCTTC. Protein sequence: CASSIEGLLASGTFYNEQFF. The full variable domain, completed using reference TRBV19 and TRBJ2-1, is DGGITQSPKYLFRKEGQNVTLSCEQNLNHDAMYWYRQDPGQGLRLIYYSQIVNDFQKGDIAEGYSVSREKKESFPLTVTSAQKNPTAFYLCASSIEGLLASGTFYNEQFFGPGTRLTVL.

In its sample, this clone was seen a few times. The J gene is TRBJ2-5, the V gene TRBV5-6, with a weak D call TRBD2 (6 bases). The CDR3 contains 14 residues. CDR1 and CDR2 (germline): SGHDT, YYEEEE. V lost 6 bases, J lost 5 bases, and 17 bases lay in between. This CDR3 reads CASNSVGGEETQYF. The CDR3 nucleotides are TGTGCCAGCAACAGTGTGGGGGGAGAGGAGACCCAGTACTTC. Using reference TRBV5-6 and TRBJ2-5 for the parts outside the CDR3, the full variable domain is DAGVTQSPTHLIKTRGQQVTLRCSPKSGHDTVSWYQQALGQGPQFIFQYYEEEERQRGNFPDRFSGHQFPNYSSELNVNALLLGDSALYLCASNSVGGEETQYFGPGTRLLVL.

The table lists this clone with a few counts. The rearrangement links TRBV9 to TRBJ2-7; unclear D gene. Per the germline V gene, CDR1 is SGDLS and CDR2 is YYNGEE. V was pared by 0 bases and J by 12 bases, with 13 bases between. The CDR3 contains 12 residues. The CDR3 loop reads CASSVVSTVRYF. CDR3 coding DNA: TGTGCCAGCAGCGTAGTCTCCACAGTAAGGTACTTC. The full variable domain, completed using reference TRBV9 and TRBJ2-7, is DSGVTQTPKHLITATGQRVTLRCSPRSGDLSVYWYQQSLDQGLQFLIQYYNGEERAKGNILERFSAQQFPDLHSELNLSSLELGDSALYFCASSVVSTVRYFGPGTRLTVT.

This clone was seen only a few times. The chain recombines TRBV30 with TRBJ2-3; TRBD2 matches at 11 bases. Germline loops: CDR1 GTSNPN, CDR2 SVGIG (reference sequence). The CDR3 extends over 15 amino acids. The trim removed 4 bases at V and 6 bases at J, leaving 9 bases unmatched. CDR3 sequence (DNA): TGTGCCTGGACGCTACCTAGCGGGAGGAGCGATACGCAGTATTTT. Residues: CAWTLPSGRSDTQYF. Looking up the rest from reference TRBV30 and TRBJ2-3 gives the full variable domain: SQTIHQWPATLVQPVGSPLSLECTVEGTSNPNLYWYRQAAGRGLQLLFYSVGIGQISSEVPQNLSASRPQDRQFILSSKKLLLSDSGFYLCAWTLPSGRSDTQYFGPGTRLTVL.

This clone was recorded a few times. The chain has TRBV5-1 and TRBJ1-5; possible D gene TRBD1, 6 bases. The CDR3 extends over 14 amino acids. V lost 2 bases and J 7 bases, leaving 13 bases between the germline ends. CDR1 and CDR2 from the germline V gene are SGHRS and YFSETQ. The CDR3: CASSFRAGAQPQHF. The CDR3 region has the DNA TGCGCCAGCAGCTTTAGGGCAGGGGCCCAGCCCCAGCATTTT.